These T cell receptor beta chains were read from a single sample in a study of blood T cell repertoires in COVID-19. This table comes from immunoSEQ multiplex PCR, and its TCRdb copy is limited to in-frame clones, with some not included. The sample records 110,000 or so clones, more than 65% being singletons. Sequenced material: peripheral blood. These receptors were taken from a man aged 45-65 years with acute or convalescent COVID-19. Both conserved end residues are part of each CDR3. The D gene is left open where the match is weak. Clone size, where shown, is once, few, many, or a class for clones that have expanded.

TRBD1,TRBV14,TRBJ2-7,once,TGTGCCAGCAGGGGGACAGAGTACTACGAGCAGTACTTC,CASRGTEYYEQYF
.,TRBV10-3,TRBJ1-2,few,TGTGCCATCACCCTGACAGAATCCTATGGCTACACCTTC,CAITLTESYGYTF
.,TRBV5-5,TRBJ2-7,.,TGTGCCAGCAGCCGACTGACAGCCTACGAGCAGTACTTC,CASSRLTAYEQYF
TRBD1,TRBV3-1/TRBV3-2,TRBJ1-2,.,TGTGCCAGCAGCCCGACAGGGAACTTTGGCTACACCTTC,CASSPTGNFGYTF
.,TRBV12-3/TRBV12-4,TRBJ2-7,.,TGTGCCAGCAGTTATCAGGGCTACGAGCAGTACTTC,CASSYQGYEQYF
TRBD2,TRBV5-1,TRBJ2-3,.,TGCGCCAGCGGGTGGTCAGCGGGGTTAACAGATACGCAGTATTTT,CASGWSAGLTDTQYF
TRBD2,TRBV29-1,TRBJ2-5,.,TGCAGCGTCATACAGACTAGCGGCGAGACCCAGTACTTC,CSVIQTSGETQYF
.,TRBV27,TRBJ2-3,.,TGTGCCAGCAGTCCCCCGGGGGGCGATACGCAGTATTTT,CASSPPGGDTQYF
.,TRBV3-1/TRBV3-2,TRBJ1-6,.,TGTGCCAGCAGCCAAGAATGGGGGGGCGGTAATTCACCCCTCCACTTT,CASSQEWGGGNSPLHF
TRBD1,TRBV3-1/TRBV3-2,TRBJ1-2,.,TGTGCCAGCAGCCCCAGGGACAGGTTTAACTATGGCTACACCTTC,CASSPRDRFNYGYTF
TRBD1,TRBV6-5,TRBJ1-2,.,TGTGCCAGCAGGAAAACGAAGACAGGGAACTATGGCTACACCTTC,CASRKTKTGNYGYTF
TRBD1,TRBV6-5,TRBJ1-6,.,TGTGCCAGCAGGGGGACAGGGATGAATTCACCCCTCCACTTT,CASRGTGMNSPLHF
.,TRBV28,TRBJ1-3,few,TGTGCCAGCAGTTTACCCCCGGGTTCTGGAAACACCATATATTTT,CASSLPPGSGNTIYF
TRBD1,TRBV30,TRBJ1-5,once,TGTGCCTGGAGCGAGGACAGGGGCGATACGAGCAATCAGCCCCAGCATTTT,CAWSEDRGDTSNQPQHF
TRBD1,TRBV5-1,TRBJ1-2,.,TGCGCCAGCAGCTCTCATAGCGGGACAGGGATAGGGCTGGTCTATGGCTACACCTTC,CASSSHSGTGIGLVYGYTF
TRBD1,TRBV5-1,TRBJ1-4,.,TGCGCCAGCAGCTTGATACAGGGGAATGAAAAACTGTTTTTT,CASSLIQGNEKLFF